Listed below are T cell receptor beta chains from one sample, sequenced in a study of OX40 agonist ivuxolimab in advanced cancers. Using immunoSEQ multiplex PCR, the repertoire was profiled, and TCRdb retains in-frame clones only, with some absent. The repertoire holds tens of thousands of clones, with 85% to 90% as singletons. The source was CD4+ or CD8+ T cells sorted from blood, collected in a trial of the OX40 agonist ivuxolimab. These receptors originate from an adult with an advanced solid tumor such as melanoma, head and neck, liver or kidney cancer. Both conserved end residues are part of each CDR3. D genes are given only for firm matches. Rows give clone size only sometimes, using once, few, many, or a class for an expanded clone.

j_gene: TRBJ1-2; v_gene: TRBV5-1; d_gene: TRBD1; abundance: few; CDR3nt: TGCGCCAGCAACCCGACAGGGGGCTTCGGCTACACCTTC; CDR3aa: CASNPTGGFGYTF
j_gene: TRBJ2-3; v_gene: TRBV7-9; d_gene: NA; abundance: NA; CDR3nt: TGTGCCAGCAGCTTAAGAGTCAGCGACACAGATACGCAGTATTTT; CDR3aa: CASSLRVSDTDTQYF
j_gene: TRBJ1-5; v_gene: TRBV28; d_gene: NA; abundance: NA; CDR3nt: TGTGCCAGCAGTTTACGGGGGCAGCCCCAGCATTTT; CDR3aa: CASSLRGQPQHF
j_gene: TRBJ2-1; v_gene: TRBV5-4; d_gene: TRBD2; abundance: NA; CDR3nt: TGTGCCAGCAGCTGGGGAGGAGCGGGAGATACCTACAATGAGCAGTTCTTC; CDR3aa: CASSWGGAGDTYNEQFF
j_gene: TRBJ2-5; v_gene: TRBV9; d_gene: TRBD2; abundance: NA; CDR3nt: TGTGCCAGCAGCCTAACCTCCGGACTAGCGGGAGGTTATGAGACCCAGTACTTC; CDR3aa: CASSLTSGLAGGYETQYF
j_gene: TRBJ1-3; v_gene: TRBV10-3; d_gene: NA; abundance: NA; CDR3nt: TGTGCCATCAGCATGACTCCAGCCTCTGGAAACACCATATATTTT; CDR3aa: CAISMTPASGNTIYF
j_gene: TRBJ2-3; v_gene: TRBV6-5; d_gene: NA; abundance: NA; CDR3nt: TGTGCCAGCAGTTACTCGGGCACTAGCACAGATACGCAGTATTTT; CDR3aa: CASSYSGTSTDTQYF
j_gene: TRBJ2-1; v_gene: TRBV7-2; d_gene: NA; abundance: once; CDR3nt: TGTGCCAGCAGCTACAGGGCCATCGACGGAAATGAGCAGTTCTTC; CDR3aa: CASSYRAIDGNEQFF
j_gene: TRBJ2-7; v_gene: TRBV11-2; d_gene: TRBD2; abundance: NA; CDR3nt: TGTGCCAGCAGCTTAGCCGGGACTAGTTCCTACGAGCAGTACTTC; CDR3aa: CASSLAGTSSYEQYF
j_gene: TRBJ1-1; v_gene: TRBV4-2; d_gene: NA; abundance: NA; CDR3nt: TGTGCCAGCAGCCAAGATCCTGTGAACACTGAAGCTTTCTTT; CDR3aa: CASSQDPVNTEAFF
j_gene: TRBJ1-2; v_gene: TRBV5-4; d_gene: NA; abundance: once; CDR3nt: TGTGCCAGCAGCTTTTCCGGATCCTATGGCTACACCTTC; CDR3aa: CASSFSGSYGYTF
j_gene: TRBJ2-7; v_gene: TRBV14; d_gene: NA; abundance: NA; CDR3nt: TGTGCCAGCAGCCAATTTACTGCCCCCTACGAGCAGTACTTC; CDR3aa: CASSQFTAPYEQYF
j_gene: TRBJ1-5; v_gene: TRBV27; d_gene: NA; abundance: NA; CDR3nt: TGTGCCAGCAGTCCCGGGGTCAATCAGCCCCAGCATTTT; CDR3aa: CASSPGVNQPQHF
j_gene: TRBJ1-3; v_gene: TRBV6-1; d_gene: TRBD1; abundance: NA; CDR3nt: TGTGCCAGCAAAAACAGGGGGCCTGGAAACACCATATATTTT; CDR3aa: CASKNRGPGNTIYF
j_gene: TRBJ1-2; v_gene: TRBV6-5; d_gene: TRBD1; abundance: NA; CDR3nt: TGTGCCAGCAGTTACTCGTCGGGACAGGGGGCTTGGGGCTACACCTTC; CDR3aa: CASSYSSGQGAWGYTF
j_gene: TRBJ2-3; v_gene: TRBV7-6; d_gene: TRBD1; abundance: NA; CDR3nt: TGTGCCAGCAGCGTTCGGGACAGAGACACAGATACGCAGTATTTT; CDR3aa: CASSVRDRDTDTQYF
j_gene: TRBJ2-2; v_gene: TRBV2; d_gene: TRBD2; abundance: few; CDR3nt: TGTGCCAGCAGGGGGGTAGAGCGGGAGACCGGGGAGCTGTTTTTT; CDR3aa: CASRGVERETGELFF
j_gene: TRBJ1-1; v_gene: TRBV28; d_gene: NA; abundance: NA; CDR3nt: TGTGCCAGCAGTTCTGCAGGGCTGAACACTGAAGCTTTCTTT; CDR3aa: CASSSAGLNTEAFF
j_gene: TRBJ2-7; v_gene: TRBV6-1; d_gene: NA; abundance: NA; CDR3nt: TGTGCCAGCACCAAGCGGAGCTCCTACGAGCAGTACTTC; CDR3aa: CASTKRSSYEQYF
j_gene: TRBJ1-5; v_gene: TRBV5-6; d_gene: TRBD1; abundance: NA; CDR3nt: TGTGCCAGCAGCTCGGGGACAGGGGGTAACTTAAATCAGCCCCAGCATTTT; CDR3aa: CASSSGTGGNLNQPQHF
j_gene: TRBJ1-1; v_gene: TRBV30; d_gene: TRBD1; abundance: NA; CDR3nt: TGTGCCTGCACCGGGACAGCTAACACTGAAGCTTTCTTT; CDR3aa: CACTGTANTEAFF
j_gene: TRBJ1-4; v_gene: TRBV9; d_gene: NA; abundance: NA; CDR3nt: TGTGCCAGCAGCGTATATTTGGTGGAGACCACAAGGGGCGAAAAACTGTTTTTT; CDR3aa: CASSVYLVETTRGEKLFF
j_gene: TRBJ2-1; v_gene: TRBV6-1; d_gene: NA; abundance: NA; CDR3nt: TGTGCCAGCAGTGAACAGGGCTATGAGCAGTTCTTC; CDR3aa: CASSEQGYEQFF
j_gene: TRBJ2-7; v_gene: TRBV4-2; d_gene: TRBD1; abundance: medium-sized; CDR3nt: TGTGCCAGCAGCCCGGTGGCGACAGGGTCAGGCGAGCAGTACTTC; CDR3aa: CASSPVATGSGEQYF
j_gene: TRBJ1-1; v_gene: TRBV7-9; d_gene: NA; abundance: NA; CDR3nt: TGTGCCAGCAGCACCGTACTTTCGAACACTGAAGCTTTCTTT; CDR3aa: CASSTVLSNTEAFF
j_gene: TRBJ2-1; v_gene: TRBV14; d_gene: NA; abundance: NA; CDR3nt: TGTGCCAGCAGCCAAGAAGCTTGGCGCGGGGGCGGCCACAATGAGCAGTTCTTC; CDR3aa: CASSQEAWRGGGHNEQFF
j_gene: TRBJ2-3; v_gene: TRBV30; d_gene: NA; abundance: NA; CDR3nt: TGTGCCTGGAGTGTGTTAGGGATAGCAGATACGCAGTATTTT; CDR3aa: CAWSVLGIADTQYF
j_gene: TRBJ1-6; v_gene: TRBV27; d_gene: NA; abundance: NA; CDR3nt: TGTGCCAGCAGTCAGAGACAGGTCCTCGGCTCCTATAATTCACCCCTCCACTTT; CDR3aa: CASSQRQVLGSYNSPLHF
j_gene: TRBJ2-1; v_gene: TRBV28; d_gene: NA; abundance: NA; CDR3nt: TGTGCCAGCAGTTTTTCTTTGATGAGATCGGGCGAGCAGTTCTTC; CDR3aa: CASSFSLMRSGEQFF
j_gene: TRBJ2-1; v_gene: TRBV29-1; d_gene: TRBD2; abundance: NA; CDR3nt: TGCAGCGTTGTAGCTAGCGGGAGCCATGAGCAGTTCTTC; CDR3aa: CSVVASGSHEQFF
j_gene: TRBJ2-3; v_gene: TRBV7-9; d_gene: NA; abundance: NA; CDR3nt: TGTGCCAGCAGCTTAGTGGATACGCAGTATTTT; CDR3aa: CASSLVDTQYF
j_gene: TRBJ1-2; v_gene: TRBV4-1; d_gene: NA; abundance: NA; CDR3nt: TGCGCCAGCAGCCAAGCGGAGACCACTAACTATGGCTACACCTTC; CDR3aa: CASSQAETTNYGYTF
j_gene: TRBJ2-3; v_gene: TRBV6-5; d_gene: TRBD2; abundance: NA; CDR3nt: TGTGCCAGCAGTTACCGCCTAGCGGGCACAGATACGCAGTATTTT; CDR3aa: CASSYRLAGTDTQYF
j_gene: TRBJ1-2; v_gene: TRBV5-1; d_gene: TRBD1; abundance: NA; CDR3nt: TGCGCCAGCAGCATACGACAGGGTGGGGATGGCTACACCTTC; CDR3aa: CASSIRQGGDGYTF
j_gene: TRBJ2-7; v_gene: TRBV29-1; d_gene: NA; abundance: NA; CDR3nt: TGCAGCGTTGGTGAGAACTCCTACGAGCAGTACTTC; CDR3aa: CSVGENSYEQYF
j_gene: TRBJ1-5; v_gene: TRBV5-1; d_gene: TRBD1; abundance: NA; CDR3nt: TGCGCCAGCAGCTTGGGGGACAGGGTTGATCAGCCCCAGCATTTT; CDR3aa: CASSLGDRVDQPQHF
j_gene: TRBJ2-1; v_gene: TRBV9; d_gene: TRBD1; abundance: NA; CDR3nt: TGTGCCAGCAGCGCCGGGACAGGGGACAATGAGCAGTTCTTC; CDR3aa: CASSAGTGDNEQFF
j_gene: TRBJ2-7; v_gene: TRBV5-4; d_gene: NA; abundance: NA; CDR3nt: TGTGCCAGCAGCCCTCAGGGGGGCCTCTCCTACGAGCAGTACTTC; CDR3aa: CASSPQGGLSYEQYF
j_gene: TRBJ2-5; v_gene: TRBV11-2; d_gene: NA; abundance: once; CDR3nt: TGTGCCAGCAGCCTAGGGACGACGAAAGAGACCCAGTACTTC; CDR3aa: CASSLGTTKETQYF
j_gene: TRBJ1-2; v_gene: TRBV19; d_gene: NA; abundance: NA; CDR3nt: TGTGCCAGTAGTATCGCCCGACGTGGCTACACCTTC; CDR3aa: CASSIARRGYTF
j_gene: TRBJ1-2; v_gene: TRBV27; d_gene: NA; abundance: NA; CDR3nt: TGTGCCAGCAGGTCCGTTGGGGGATCTGATGGCTACACCTTC; CDR3aa: CASRSVGGSDGYTF
j_gene: TRBJ1-4; v_gene: TRBV11-2; d_gene: NA; abundance: NA; CDR3nt: TGTGCCAGCAGCTTAGTAATCCGGGGGCCAACTAATGAAAAACTGTTTTTT; CDR3aa: CASSLVIRGPTNEKLFF